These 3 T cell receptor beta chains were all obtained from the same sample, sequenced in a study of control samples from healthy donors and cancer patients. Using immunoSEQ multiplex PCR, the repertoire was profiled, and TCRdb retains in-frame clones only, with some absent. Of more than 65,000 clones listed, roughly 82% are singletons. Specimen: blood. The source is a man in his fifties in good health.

This CDR3 reads CAISEVGASDTQYF. In nucleotides, the CDR3 is TGTGCCATCAGTGAGGTGGGGGCTTCAGATACGCAGTATTTT. J is TRBJ2-3 and V is TRBV10-3; D might be TRBD1 (6 bases). Germline V gene lookup returns CDR1 ENHRY and CDR2 SYGVKD. The CDR3 totals 14 residues. The V gene lost 2 bases and the J gene lost 4 bases, with 10 bases spanning the gap.

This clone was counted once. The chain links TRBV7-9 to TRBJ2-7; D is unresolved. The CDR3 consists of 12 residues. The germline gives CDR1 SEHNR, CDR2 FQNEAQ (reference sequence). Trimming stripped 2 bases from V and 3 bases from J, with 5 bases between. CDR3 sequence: CASSLTRYEQYF. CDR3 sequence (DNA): TGTGCCAGCAGCTTAACGCGCTACGAGCAGTACTTC.

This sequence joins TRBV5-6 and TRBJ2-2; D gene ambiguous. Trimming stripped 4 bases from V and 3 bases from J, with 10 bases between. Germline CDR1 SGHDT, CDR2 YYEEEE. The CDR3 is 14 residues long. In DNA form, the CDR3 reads TGTGCCAGCAGCCCCGCTGAACACACCGGGGAGCTGTTTTTT. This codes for CASSPAEHTGELFF.